Listed below are T cell receptor beta chains from one sample, sequenced in a study of T cell repertoires in cytomegalovirus infection. These TCRs' antigens remain unknown. TCRdb reanalysed the reads using MiXCR and keeps one entry per CDR3 protein. This table holds approximately 390,000 distinct CDR3 sequences, about 35% found once. The material sequenced was cultured PBMCs, taken from culture after CMV antigen stimulation. These receptors came from a human donor in good health (CMV status not recorded). Some clones in this sample may be carry-over from other donors' samples. Both conserved end residues are trimmed from each CDR3. The listing skips clone size in some rows; elsewhere it reads once, few, many or a size class.

size: .; V: TRBV12-3/TRBV12-4; J: TRBJ1-3; CDR3: ASSPKNEDTIY
size: .; V: TRBV12-3/TRBV12-4; J: TRBJ1-5; CDR3: ASSLGRALSNQPQH
size: .; V: TRBV7-2; J: TRBJ2-1; CDR3: ASSKYRDEQF
size: .; V: TRBV7-2; J: TRBJ1-1; CDR3: ASSLRMGPEAF
size: .; V: TRBV12-3/TRBV12-4; J: TRBJ1-2; CDR3: ASSDWTNINYGYT
size: .; V: TRBV7-2; J: TRBJ1-5; CDR3: ASSPEVGRNQPQH
size: few; V: TRBV5-4; J: TRBJ2-1; CDR3: ASSSPGQHYNEQF
size: few; V: TRBV7-2; J: TRBJ2-7; CDR3: ASSIHRGSYEQY
size: .; V: TRBV25-1; J: TRBJ2-7; CDR3: AAGWTYEQY
size: .; V: TRBV19; J: TRBJ2-7; CDR3: ASSFGLNYEQY
size: few; V: TRBV5-1; J: TRBJ2-1; CDR3: ASSESAGGNSYNEQF
size: .; V: TRBV2; J: TRBJ2-4; CDR3: ASERDGENIQY
size: .; V: TRBV4-3; J: TRBJ2-1; CDR3: ASSHSQGGNEQF
size: .; V: TRBV28; J: TRBJ2-5; CDR3: ASRNPGKVETQY
size: few; V: TRBV20-1; J: TRBJ2-2; CDR3: SARSTGELF
size: many; V: TRBV11-2; J: TRBJ1-2; CDR3: ASSLDSLGRNYGYT
size: few; V: TRBV11-3; J: TRBJ2-2; CDR3: ASSEGGTSGRDGELF
size: .; V: TRBV4-1; J: TRBJ2-5; CDR3: ASSQVEGPQETQY
size: .; V: TRBV7-3; J: TRBJ2-1; CDR3: ASRYRIPEDEQF
size: .; V: TRBV5-1; J: TRBJ1-2; CDR3: ASSEDSSYGYT
size: few; V: TRBV7-2; J: TRBJ1-2; CDR3: ASSPNPPPLVYGYT
size: .; V: TRBV25-1; J: TRBJ2-5; CDR3: ASSAGLAGGETQY
size: .; V: TRBV7-6; J: TRBJ2-3; CDR3: ASSLASLDTQY
size: many; V: TRBV4-3; J: TRBJ2-1; CDR3: ASSQDRASGSYNEQF
size: few; V: TRBV6-2/TRBV6-3; J: TRBJ1-2; CDR3: ASSYSRATANYGYT
size: .; V: TRBV7-2; J: TRBJ2-6; CDR3: ASSLRGVSSGANVLT
size: .; V: TRBV20-1; J: TRBJ2-7; CDR3: SATLDGRGEQY
size: .; V: TRBV11-2; J: TRBJ2-2; CDR3: ASSSRAHTGELF
size: few; V: TRBV7-8; J: TRBJ2-5; CDR3: ASLGWGTGETQY
size: many; V: TRBV7-2; J: TRBJ2-1; CDR3: ASSQMGAGAYNEQF
size: .; V: TRBV28; J: TRBJ2-3; CDR3: ASSLIASSTDTQY
size: few; V: TRBV12-3/TRBV12-4; J: TRBJ2-1; CDR3: ASSERGTWDNHNEQF
size: few; V: TRBV19; J: TRBJ2-2; CDR3: ASSIAGATGELF
size: few; V: TRBV12-3/TRBV12-4; J: TRBJ2-1; CDR3: ASKGPRTGSGREGSDEQF
size: once; V: TRBV10-3; J: TRBJ2-7; CDR3: AISSTDYEQY
size: many; V: TRBV29-1; J: TRBJ2-5; CDR3: SVVGAGAGETQY
size: .; V: TRBV6-5; J: TRBJ2-5; CDR3: ASSQLGGDPETQY